These 26 T cell receptor beta chains were sequenced from one sample in a study of blood T cell repertoires in COVID-19. The table came from immunoSEQ multiplex PCR; TCRdb's copy has only in-frame clones and leaves some out. The profile shows just over 250,000 clones, roughly 88% of them singletons. The specimen sequenced was peripheral blood. The source is a woman aged 65 to 85 with COVID-19, enrolled during active disease.

The CDR3 DNA follows: TGTGCCAGCAGCCGACCCGGGGGAAACTATGGCTACACCTTC. As protein: CASSRPGGNYGYTF. The gene calls are TRBV13 and TRBJ1-2; tentatively, D is TRBD1 (5 bases). In germline, CDR1 is PRHDT, CDR2 FYEKMQ (reference sequence). V gave up 5 bases and J gave up 2 bases, with 12 bases separating them. The CDR3 contains 14 residues.

V usage is TRBV5-1 and J usage is TRBJ2-1; 12 bases are shared with TRBD2. CDR3 size: 15 residues. CDR1 SGHRS and CDR2 YFSETQ come from the germline V gene. V shed 1 base and J 8 bases; nucleotides not matched to a gene: 4. The CDR3 is CASSLMTSGSHEQFF. The CDR3 DNA sequence: TGCGCCAGCAGCTTGATGACTAGCGGGAGCCATGAGCAGTTCTTC.

This chain connects TRBV27 to TRBJ1-1; D gene ambiguous. CDR1 is MNHEY, CDR2 SMNVEV, per germline (reference sequence). CDR3 size: 13 residues. V lost 6 bases to trimming and J lost 1 base, with 9 bases between them. The CDR3 nucleotides read TGTGCCAGCAGCCGATCGAGGAACACTGAAGCTTTCTTT. Translated, it gives CASSRSRNTEAFF.

The genes are TRBV29-1 and TRBJ1-2, with D possibly matching TRBD1 (6 bases). This CDR3 region has 13 residues. Trimming shortened V by 3 bases and J by 4 bases, and 12 bases separated the two germline ends. Germline V gene sequence: CDR1 SQVTM, CDR2 ANQGSEA. CDR3 protein: CSVDTGLVYGYTF. The CDR3, as DNA: TGCAGCGTTGACACAGGGTTGGTCTATGGCTACACCTTC.

The chain employs TRBV28 and TRBJ1-6; 9 nucleotides align to TRBD1. Germline V gives CDR1 MDHEN, CDR2 SYDVKM. V dropped 5 bases and J dropped 4; count of bases not matched to a gene: 3. The CDR3 is 15 amino acids. The CDR3 reads CASSTGTGYNSPLHF. In nucleotides, the CDR3 is TGTGCCAGCAGTACCGGGACAGGGTATAATTCACCCCTCCACTTT.

The chain links TRBV5-1 to TRBJ1-1; no firm D call. V was cut by 0 bases and J by 6 bases, with 18 bases left in between. The CDR3 length is 16 residues. Per the germline V gene, CDR1 is SGHRS and CDR2 is YFSETQ. CDR3 DNA: TGCGCCAGCAGCTTGGTAGACACCTCGGGGTCGGCTGAAGCTTTCTTT. Protein product: CASSLVDTSGSAEAFF.

This rearrangement joins TRBV18 to TRBJ2-3, with TRBD1 as a possible D gene (7 bases). The CDR3 contains 15 residues. Trimming removed 3 bases from V and 8 bases from J, with 18 bases in between. Germline V gives CDR1 KGHSH, CDR2 LQKENI. The CDR3 nucleotides read TGTGCCAGCTCACCTTCAGGGGGACCCGGGGGTACGCAGTATTTT. This gives the protein CASSPSGGPGGTQYF.

The V and J genes are TRBV24-1 and TRBJ2-3, with a weak D call TRBD2 (6 bases). Germline V gene lookup returns CDR1 KGHDR and CDR2 SFDVKD. CDR3 size: 13 residues. V lost 5 bases and J lost 3, with 8 bases in between. CDR3 nucleotides: TGTGCCACCAGTGGGGGGGAGACAGATACGCAGTATTTT. Its protein product is CATSGGETDTQYF.

The table lists this clone with a count of one. The gene calls are TRBV5-1 and TRBJ2-1; weak D call: TRBD1 (5 bases). Per the germline V gene, CDR1 is SGHRS and CDR2 is YFSETQ. This CDR3 spans 14 amino acids. V was shortened by 5 bases and J by 0 bases, with 9 bases between the two germline ends. The CDR3 is CASSLDSSYNEQFF. The DNA for the CDR3 is TGCGCCAGCAGTCTCGACAGCTCCTACAATGAGCAGTTCTTC.

This chain links TRBV7-3 with TRBJ2-1; 7 positions agree with TRBD2. The CDR3 is 16 residues long. V was pared by 1 base and J by 4 bases, with 7 bases of the junction left unmatched. Germline CDR1 reads SGHTA; CDR2 reads FQGTGA. The CDR3 protein is CASSLRAGLTYNEQFF. CDR3 nucleotides: TGTGCCAGCAGCTTAAGAGCGGGGTTGACTTACAATGAGCAGTTCTTC.

The J gene is TRBJ1-4, the V gene TRBV9; 8 bases fit TRBD1. With 0 bases clipped from V and 8 bases from J, the junction kept 6 bases outside the gene matches. Germline CDR1 is SGDLS and CDR2 is YYNGEE. This CDR3 contains 15 residues. The CDR3 coding sequence is TGTGCCAGCAGCGTAGCGGACAGGGAGAGAGAAAAACTGTTTTTT. This encodes CASSVADREREKLFF.

Comments on this clone: The same CDR3 arises from other DNA sequences in this sample as well. The rearrangement joins TRBV28 to TRBJ2-7; 7 bases match TRBD2. The V and J ends lost 3 bases and 2 bases, in that order; junction bases with no gene match: 1. CDR1 and CDR2 from the germline V gene are MDHEN and SYDVKM. This CDR3 is built from 13 residues. The CDR3 protein is CASSFSGPYEQYF. The CDR3 region has the DNA TGTGCCAGCAGTTTTAGCGGGCCCTACGAGCAGTACTTC.

The J gene is TRBJ1-4, the V gene TRBV4-3; no definite D call. The V end was cut by 1 base, the J end by 5 bases, with 11 bases between. The germline V gene has CDR1 LGHNA and CDR2 YSLEER. The CDR3 has 15 residues. The CDR3 sequence: CASSQGPVRNEKLFF. The CDR3 DNA sequence: TGCGCCAGCAGCCAAGGTCCGGTAAGAAATGAAAAACTGTTTTTT.

The V and J genes are TRBV5-6 and TRBJ1-5, with TRBD1 as a possible D gene (6 bases). This CDR3 has 15 amino acids. The germline CDR1 and CDR2 sequences are SGHDT and YYEEEE. The V and J ends lost 3 bases and 2 bases respectively, with 12 bases between them. CDR3 amino acids: CASSSQGIGNQPQHF. The DNA of the CDR3 is TGTGCCAGCAGCTCGCAGGGGATAGGCAATCAGCCCCAGCATTTT.

The chain carries TRBV7-9 and TRBJ1-2, with 7 bases that match TRBD1. V shed 6 bases, J shed 0 bases, and the junction held 7 bases outside the gene matches. This CDR3 contains 15 residues. Germline V lookup: CDR1 SEHNR, CDR2 FQNEAQ (reference sequence). The CDR3 sequence: CASRGDSTTNYGYTF. The CDR3 nucleotides are TGTGCCAGCAGAGGGGACAGCACTACTAACTATGGCTACACCTTC. Variable domain in full (rest from reference TRBV7-9 and TRBJ1-2): DTGVSQNPRHKITKRGQNVTFRCDPISEHNRLYWYRQTLGQGPEFLTYFQNEAQLEKSRLLSDRFSAERPKGSFSTLEIQRTEQGDSAMYLCASRGDSTTNYGYTFGSGTRLTVV.

This rearrangement joins TRBV11-3 to TRBJ2-3; D is perhaps TRBD1 (6 bases). CDR1 SGHNT and CDR2 YENEEA come from the germline V gene. Trimming removed 5 bases from V and 0 bases from J, with 15 bases in between. The CDR3 is made up of 16 amino acids. The CDR3 sequence is CASSPTGLTSTDTQYF. The CDR3 nucleotides are TGTGCCAGCAGCCCTACAGGGCTAACTAGCACAGATACGCAGTATTTT.

This rearrangement joins TRBV19 to TRBJ2-3; 9 bases are shared with TRBD1. CDR3 size: 15 residues. J lost 3 bases, V lost 4 bases, and 5 bases had no gene match. Germline V gene data show CDR1 as LNHDA and CDR2 as SQIVND (reference sequence). The CDR3 DNA reads TGTGCCAGTAGTACCCGACAGGGGGAGACAGATACGCAGTATTTT. Protein sequence: CASSTRQGETDTQYF.

This clone was seen a handful of times. CDR3: CASSGSSWMGAFF. CDR3 nucleotide sequence: TGTGCCAGCAGTGGGAGCTCCTGGATGGGAGCTTTCTTT. This chain joins TRBV25-1 and TRBJ1-1; D gene uncertain. The CDR3 is made up of 13 amino acids. V dropped 4 bases and J dropped 10 bases, with 16 bases sitting between them. CDR1 is MGHDK, CDR2 SYGVNS, per germline.

The chain couples TRBV19 to TRBJ1-3; D gene unclear. Germline V gene sequence: CDR1 LNHDA, CDR2 SQIVND (reference sequence). This CDR3 has 13 amino acids. The V end lost 7 bases, the J end lost 2 bases, and 9 bases lay between the germline ends. The CDR3 DNA is TGTGCCAGTATCCCCTCCGCTGGAAACACCATATATTTT. Translated: CASIPSAGNTIYF.

The gene calls are TRBV9 and TRBJ1-4; perhaps TRBD1 as D (6 bases). The germline V gene has CDR1 SGDLS and CDR2 YYNGEE. The length of the CDR3 is 17 residues. Between the trimmed V and J ends, which lost 0 bases and 0 bases, there was a span of 12 bases. The CDR3 spells CASSVGTATSTNEKLFF. CDR3 sequence (DNA): TGTGCCAGCAGCGTAGGGACAGCTACCTCAACTAATGAAAAACTGTTTTTT.

This clone was observed a handful of times. This chain uses TRBV5-4 with TRBJ2-7, with D tentatively TRBD1 (5 bases). This CDR3 has 13 residues. V shed 6 bases and J shed 6 bases, with 16 bases lying between them. Germline-derived CDR1 and CDR2 are SGHNT and YYREEE (reference sequence). CDR3 nucleotide sequence: TGTGCCAGCAAGATGGGTGGGGCACGCGAGCAGTACTTC. Its protein product is CASKMGGAREQYF.

This clone was seen repeatedly, ten times or more. The chain joins TRBV27 to TRBJ2-7; 9 bases fit TRBD2. Germline CDR1 reads MNHEY; CDR2 reads SMNVEV (reference sequence). The CDR3 contains 17 residues. With 4 bases clipped from V and 4 bases from J, the junction kept 14 bases outside the gene matches. CDR3 coding DNA: TGTGCCAGCAGTTCAAAAGGAAGGGAGCGGGAGGCGTACGAGCAGTACTTC. This encodes CASSSKGREREAYEQYF.

V usage is TRBV7-2 and J usage is TRBJ2-1; the D gene is possibly TRBD2 (6 bases). There are 15 residues in the CDR3. V gave up 3 bases and J gave up 0 bases, with 9 bases separating them. From germline, CDR1 is SGHTA and CDR2 FQGNSA. For the CDR3, the DNA is TGTGCCAGCAGCTTTCGGCGGGGCTCCTACAATGAGCAGTTCTTC. Translated: CASSFRRGSYNEQFF.

The chain recombines TRBV2 with TRBJ1-4; the match to TRBD1 covers 9 bases. This CDR3 contains 15 residues. The germline CDR1 and CDR2 sequences are SNHLY and FYNNEI. Trimming removed 4 bases from V and 8 bases from J; junction bases left unmatched: 8. This chain's CDR3 is CASSGNRGPLEKLFF. DNA of the CDR3: TGTGCCAGCAGTGGGAACAGGGGGCCTTTGGAAAAACTGTTTTTT.

V and J are TRBV11-3 and TRBJ2-5; D not resolved. V lost 1 base, J lost 4 bases, and 7 bases lay in between. The CDR3 is 13 residues long. Germline V CDR1 and CDR2: SGHNT, YENEEA. The CDR3 sequence: CASSLAGAETQYF. DNA for the CDR3: TGTGCCAGCAGCTTAGCAGGCGCAGAGACCCAGTACTTC.

CDR3 region: CASSEVAGAYEQYF. The DNA for the CDR3 is TGTGCCAGCAGTGAAGTGGCAGGGGCCTACGAGCAGTACTTC. This chain joins TRBV6-1 and TRBJ2-7; D is possibly TRBD1 (6 bases). Germline V gene sequence: CDR1 MNHNS, CDR2 SASEGT. The CDR3 runs to 14 residues. V gave up 1 base and J gave up 2 bases, with 9 bases separating them.